The next 27 T cell receptor beta chains were all read from a single sample in a study of T cell clonality in common variable immunodeficiency (dated by TCRdb to between 2014 and 2016). The method was the immunoSEQ multiplex PCR assay. Entries here come from immuneACCESS through TCRdb and include only in-frame sequences with V and J called. Some clones fail to appear in such tables; in the studies checked, an unresolved V gene covers under half of the shortfall, and the cause of the remainder is unknown. The sample features about 81,000 clones, and none is a singleton. About 0.8% of the sample rests with the top ten. Input material: peripheral blood mononuclear cells. The receptors originated from a person aged 18-70 years in good health.

This clone appeared many times. CDR3 protein: CASSPMYSERGSYNEQFF. The sequenced CDR3 bases are TGTGCCAGCAGCCCGATGTACTCGGAGCGGGGCTCCTACAATGAG. The J gene is TRBJ2-1, the V gene TRBV7-3; 7 nucleotides line up with TRBD2. The read terminates 3 residues before the CDR3 end, so the remaining end is supplied by the germline J gene. This CDR3 is 18 amino acids long. Trimming removed 5 bases from V and 0 bases from J; junction bases left unmatched: 13. Germline loops: CDR1 SGHTA, CDR2 FQGTGA.

Many counts were recorded for this clone. The CDR3 end is not reached by the read, which stops 3 residues before it; the germline J gene fills it in. This sequence joins TRBV9 and TRBJ2-5; 10 nucleotides agree with TRBD2. The CDR3 sequence is 14 residues long. The J segment lost 5 bases and the V segment lost 1 base, leaving 2 bases of the junction unmatched. Germline-derived CDR1 and CDR2 are SGDLS and YYNGEE. The sequenced CDR3 bases are TGTGCCAGCAGCGTACAAGCGGGGGGGGAGACC. The encoded protein is CASSVQAGGET. The full-length CDR3 reads as CASSVQAGGETQYF.

Ten or more counts support this clone. The read terminates 3 residues ahead of where the CDR3 ends, so the germline J gene completes it. The chain is built from TRBV5-1 and TRBJ2-7; TRBD2 aligns across 11 bases. There are 15 residues in the CDR3. The ends lost 2 bases at V and 3 bases at J; junction bases unmatched: 4. Germline CDR1 is SGHRS and CDR2 is YFSETQ. CDR3 DNA (partial): TGCGCCAGCAGCTTCTCTCTAGCGGGAGGCTACGAG. Its translation is CASSFSLAGGYE. The whole CDR3 sequence is CASSFSLAGGYEQYF.

There are many counts of this clone. The CDR3 end falls 3 residues outside the read, so it is completed with the germline J gene. The chain is built from TRBV11-2 and TRBJ2-6; D gene uncertain. V was cut by 7 bases and J by 0 bases, with 10 bases left in between. Germline CDR1 and CDR2: SGHAT and FQNNGV. The CDR3 extends over 15 amino acids. This CDR3 is CASKGVRSGANVLTF. The DNA read from the CDR3 is TGTGCCAGCAAGGGCGTCCGCTCTGGGGCCAACGTC.

This clone came up a few times. A much larger clone differs by one base, so this may be a read error. The read finishes 3 residues shy of the CDR3 end, and the germline J gene is used to complete it. Distinct nucleotide sequences in the sample also encode this CDR3. The rearrangement uses TRBV7-2 and TRBJ2-7; 8 bases fit TRBD1. Germline loops: CDR1 SGHTA, CDR2 FQGNSA. This CDR3 has 14 residues. CDR3 DNA (partial): TGCGCCAGCAGCTCAAACAGGGGGTCTGGCGAG. The encoded protein is CASSSNRGSGE. The full CDR3 is CASSSNRGSGEQYF.

This clone was observed many times. Read sequence stops 3 residues before the CDR3 end, and the germline J gene provides the missing end. V gene TRBV5-1 combines with J gene TRBJ2-5; 8 positions agree with TRBD1. The CDR3 extends over 14 amino acids. V lost 5 bases to trimming and J lost 1 base; unmatched junction nucleotides: 4. From germline, CDR1 is SGHRS and CDR2 YFSETQ. Incomplete CDR3 DNA: TGCGCCAGCAGGCCCACAGGGGGCCAAGAGACC. Translation: CASRPTGGQET. The full CDR3 protein reads CASRPTGGQETQYF.

This clone has at least ten counts. The read gets to within 3 residues of the CDR3 end, and the germline J gene fills in the rest. The chain joins TRBV10-3 to TRBJ2-1, with 12 bases matching TRBD2. The germline gives CDR1 ENHRY, CDR2 SYGVKD. V gave up 6 bases and J gave up 9 bases; unmatched junction bases: 6. The length of the CDR3 is 14 residues. The covered CDR3 bases are TGTGCCATCAGAGGACTAGCGGGACCATTTGAG. It yields the protein CAIRGLAGPFE. The entire CDR3 protein reads CAIRGLAGPFEQFF.

This clone was counted at least ten times. The read ends 3 residues before the CDR3 terminus; that terminus is restored from the germline J gene. V and J are TRBV20-1 and TRBJ2-3, with 9 bases matching TRBD2. Germline loops: CDR1 DFQATT, CDR2 SNEGSKA (reference sequence). After removal of 3 bases from V and 6 bases from J, the junction contained 7 bases not matched to a gene. The CDR3 runs 14 residues. Partial CDR3 DNA: TGCAGTGCTAGTCCAGCGGGAGGTTTCGATACG. It codes for CSASPAGGFDT. The full CDR3 is CSASPAGGFDTQYF.

At least ten counts were recorded for this clone. Read data end 3 residues before the CDR3 end; the end is taken from the germline J gene. The V and J genes are TRBV18 and TRBJ2-7, with 8 bases aligning to TRBD1. J lost 2 bases, V lost 6 bases, and 6 bases had no gene match. CDR1 is KGHSH and CDR2 is LQKENI in the germline V gene. The CDR3 has 14 amino acids. CDR3 bases read: TGTGCCAGCTCCCCCGGGACAGGTCCCTACGAG. Its translation: CASSPGTGPYE. The whole CDR3 is CASSPGTGPYEQYF.

At least ten counts were recorded for this clone. The CDR3 extends 3 residues past the end of the read, so its final part is completed from the germline J gene. V is TRBV20-1 and J is TRBJ1-5; perhaps TRBD1 as D (5 bases). Per germline, CDR1 DFQATT and CDR2 SNEGSKA (reference sequence). The CDR3 is 14 amino acids. V lost 3 bases to trimming and J lost 2 bases, with 11 bases between them. CDR3 amino acids: CSASVGRGNQPQHF. The part of the CDR3 DNA that was read is TGCAGTGCTAGTGTCGGCAGGGGCAATCAGCCC.

In this sample, this clone turned up many times. Sequencing ends 3 residues short of the CDR3 end; the germline J gene provides the rest. The chain joins TRBV7-3 to TRBJ2-3, with TRBD2 identical over 11 bases. V shed 5 bases, J shed 2 bases, and the junction held 9 bases outside the gene matches. Germline CDR1 SGHTA, CDR2 FQGTGA. The CDR3 length is 17 residues. The CDR3 DNA, read in part, is TGTGCCAGCAGCGACCGAGGGACTAGCGGACACACAGATACG. Its translation: CASSDRGTSGHTDT. The entire CDR3 protein is CASSDRGTSGHTDTQYF.

This clone was counted many times. The CDR3 end lies 3 residues beyond the end of the read and is filled in from the germline J gene. The rearrangement uses TRBV12-3 or TRBV12-4 and TRBJ2-5, with a possible D match to TRBD2 (6 bases). V was clipped by 5 bases and J by 4 bases, with 11 bases between them. This CDR3 is built from 13 residues. The sequenced CDR3 bases are TGTGCCAGCAGTCCCCTGGGGGGAGAGACC. It codes for CASSPLGGET. The complete CDR3 sequence is CASSPLGGETQYF.

This clone was counted many times. The read finishes 3 residues shy of the CDR3 end, and the germline J gene is used to complete it. This chain links TRBV18 with TRBJ2-5; D perhaps matches TRBD2 (6 bases). Per the germline V gene, CDR1 is KGHSH and CDR2 is LQKENI. CDR3 length: 14 residues. V was trimmed by 8 bases and J by 1 base, leaving 14 bases between them. The CDR3 DNA, read in part, is TGTGCCAGCGCGAGCGTTAGCGGCCAAGAGACC. Translating gives CASASVSGQET. The entire CDR3 protein is CASASVSGQETQYF.

This clone was seen ten or more times. The observed sequence ends 3 residues before the CDR3 terminus, with the missing tail filled in from the germline J gene. This chain connects TRBV12-3 or TRBV12-4 to TRBJ2-2; 12 bases are shared with TRBD2. After removal of 5 bases from V and 0 bases from J, the junction contained 4 bases not matched to a gene. This CDR3 region has 17 residues. CDR3 DNA, as far as it was read: TGTGCCAGCAGTCCCCGACTAGCGGGGGCGAACACCGGGGAG. Amino acid sequence: CASSPRLAGANTGE. The CDR3 as a whole reads CASSPRLAGANTGELFF.

This clone was picked up many times. The DNA ends 3 residues before the CDR3 does, and the rest of the CDR3 is filled in from the germline J gene. This rearrangement joins TRBV7-2 to TRBJ1-5, with D maybe TRBD1 (6 bases). Trimming pared 3 bases from V and 3 bases from J, leaving 9 bases between. The CDR3 runs to 14 residues. Germline values: CDR1 SGHTA, CDR2 FQGNSA. The covered CDR3 bases are TGTGCCAGCAGCTTCGGACAGTACAATCAGCCC. Translation: CASSFGQYNQP. The entire CDR3 reads CASSFGQYNQPQHF. Full variable domain (rest looked up from reference TRBV7-2 and TRBJ1-5): GAGVSQSPSNKVTEKGKDVELRCDPISGHTALYWYRQSLGQGLEFLIYFQGNSAPDKSGLPSDRFSAERTGGSVSTLTIQRTQQEDSAVYLCASSFGQYNQPQHFGDGTRLSIL.

This clone was detected ten times or more. The sequenced fragment ends 3 residues before the CDR3 boundary, so the rest is inferred from the germline J gene. This same CDR3 is encoded by further DNA sequences in the sample. J is TRBJ1-2 and V is TRBV6-1, with 7 nucleotides matching TRBD1. The CDR3 consists of 14 residues. V trimming: 8 bases; J trimming: 4 bases; junction bases outside the gene matches: 10. The V gene's germline CDR1 is MNHNS and CDR2 SASEGT. The part of the CDR3 DNA that was read is TGTGCCAGCCGTGCTGGGACAGTGGGCTATGGC. This encodes CASRAGTVGYG. The CDR3 in full is CASRAGTVGYGYTF.

The table lists this clone with many counts. The DNA ends 3 residues before the CDR3 does, and the rest of the CDR3 is filled in from the germline J gene. V and J are TRBV20-1 and TRBJ1-5; TRBD1 matches at 7 bases. The ends lost 4 bases at V and 1 base at J; junction bases unmatched: 4. The CDR3 length is 14 residues. Germline loops: CDR1 DFQATT, CDR2 SNEGSKA (reference sequence). The sequenced part of the CDR3 DNA is TGCAGTGCTACACAGGGGACAAGCAATCAGCCC. Amino acids: CSATQGTSNQP. The full CDR3 sequence reads CSATQGTSNQPQHF.

Partial CDR3 DNA: TGCGCCAGCAGCCAGGACAGGGCGAACACTGAA. This translates into CASSQDRANTE. The CDR3 reads in full as CASSQDRANTEAFF. V is TRBV5-1 and J is TRBJ1-1; 8 bases match TRBD1. With the read ending 3 residues before the CDR3 end, the germline J gene is used to fill in that end. The germline V gene encodes CDR1 SGHRS and CDR2 YFSETQ. The length of the CDR3 is 14 residues. Trimming removed 4 bases from V and 1 base from J; junction bases left unmatched: 3. Full variable domain (rest looked up from reference TRBV5-1 and TRBJ1-1): KAGVTQTPRYLIKTRGQQVTLSCSPISGHRSVSWYQQTPGQGLQFLFEYFSETQRNKGNFPGRFSGRQFSNSRSEMNVSTLELGDSALYLCASSQDRANTEAFFGQGTRLTVV.

This clone appeared many times. Read data end 3 residues before the CDR3 end; the end is taken from the germline J gene. The rearrangement uses TRBV19 and TRBJ1-6; D ambiguous. The CDR3 has 13 amino acids. Germline V gives CDR1 LNHDA, CDR2 SQIVND (reference sequence). Trimming took 7 bases from V and 10 from J, leaving 14 bases between them. Partial CDR3 DNA: TGTGCCAGTACCCCGAGCGTCGCATCACCC. Residues: CASTPSVASP. The complete CDR3 reads CASTPSVASPLHF.

This clone has a handful of counts. Germline and junction disagree at one end, which may indicate a read error. Coverage ceases 3 residues before the CDR3 finishes, and the germline J gene fills in the end. This chain uses TRBV7-2 with TRBJ1-6, with no clear D. This CDR3 comprises 13 residues. Germline-derived CDR1 and CDR2 are SGHTA and FQGNSA. This chain's CDR3 is CASSLGGNSPLHF. CDR3 bases read: TGTGCCAGCAGTTTAGGCGGGAATTCACCC.

This clone was observed at least ten times. The CDR3 here is CASSPYPGQGIGDTQYF. The DNA read from the CDR3 is TGTGCCAGCAGCCCTTATCCGGGACAGGGAATAGGAGATACG. The chain carries TRBV9 and TRBJ2-3, with 9 bases aligning to TRBD1. The read terminates 3 residues ahead of where the CDR3 ends, so the germline J gene completes it. V was clipped by 4 bases and J by 5 bases; unmatched bases: 14. The V gene's germline CDR1 is SGDLS and CDR2 YYNGEE. CDR3 length equals 17 residues.

This clone was recorded at least ten times. The CDR3 is cut off 3 residues early in the read; its end comes from the germline J gene. The rearrangement links TRBV2 to TRBJ2-2, with 12 bases lining up with TRBD2. Trimming cost V 6 bases and J 7 bases; bases outside gene matches: 6. The CDR3 sequence is 15 residues long. From germline, CDR1 is SNHLY and CDR2 FYNNEI. CDR3 DNA (partial): TGTGCCAGCAGGACTAGCGGGAGTTTTGTCGGGGAG. Encoded protein: CASRTSGSFVGE. The full CDR3 is CASRTSGSFVGELFF.

This clone occurred many times. The part of the CDR3 DNA that was read is TGTGCCAGCAGTTTTCGGGGTTATACG. Encoded protein: CASSFRGYT. The whole CDR3 protein reads CASSFRGYTQYF. V is TRBV12-3 or TRBV12-4 and J is TRBJ2-3, with D possibly TRBD2 on 5 matching bases. The read is 3 residues too short to cover the CDR3 end, so that end is filled in from the germline J gene. The CDR3 is made up of 12 amino acids. Trimming removed 3 bases at V and 7 bases at J, with 8 bases between.

This clone has a count of ten or more. The read stops 3 residues short of the end of the CDR3; the missing end is completed from the germline J gene. The chain couples TRBV2 to TRBJ1-5; the D gene is possibly TRBD1 (6 bases). Germline lookup yields CDR1 SNHLY and CDR2 FYNNEI. The CDR3 has 12 residues. CDR3 region: CVWIGEGEPQHF. The part of the CDR3 DNA that was read is TGTGTTTGGATCGGGGAGGGGGAGCCC.

In this sample, this clone turned up many times. The read falls 3 residues short of the CDR3 end, and the missing part is taken from the germline J gene. The chain combines TRBV28 with TRBJ1-2, with D tentatively TRBD1 (5 bases). The CDR3 loop spans 13 amino acids. Germline V lookup: CDR1 MDHEN, CDR2 SYDVKM. Trimming left V 4 bases short and J 4 bases short, with 10 bases between. The CDR3 loop reads CASSSGVGYGYTF. The DNA read from the CDR3 is TGTGCCAGCAGTTCGGGGGTAGGCTATGGC.

There are many counts of this clone. The CDR3 extends 3 residues past the end of the read, so its final part is completed from the germline J gene. This sequence joins TRBV6-2 or TRBV6-3 and TRBJ2-1; D is ambiguous. Trimming removed 6 bases at V and 7 bases at J, with 7 bases between. In germline, CDR1 is MNHEY, CDR2 SVGEGT. The CDR3 length is 11 residues. The sequenced part of the CDR3 DNA is TGTGCCAGCAGACTATGGAATGAG. Translated, it gives CASRLWNE. From start to end, the CDR3 is CASRLWNEQFF.

In this sample, this clone turned up many times. The read ends 3 residues before the CDR3 terminus; that terminus is restored from the germline J gene. J is TRBJ2-5 and V is TRBV5-4, with TRBD2 matching over 8 bases. CDR1 is SGHNT and CDR2 is YYREEE in the germline V gene (reference sequence). The CDR3 loop spans 15 amino acids. V dropped 2 bases and J dropped 5; count of bases not matched to a gene: 8. The CDR3 is CASSLAGEWTETQYF. The covered CDR3 bases are TGTGCCAGCAGCTTAGCGGGAGAGTGGACGGAGACC.